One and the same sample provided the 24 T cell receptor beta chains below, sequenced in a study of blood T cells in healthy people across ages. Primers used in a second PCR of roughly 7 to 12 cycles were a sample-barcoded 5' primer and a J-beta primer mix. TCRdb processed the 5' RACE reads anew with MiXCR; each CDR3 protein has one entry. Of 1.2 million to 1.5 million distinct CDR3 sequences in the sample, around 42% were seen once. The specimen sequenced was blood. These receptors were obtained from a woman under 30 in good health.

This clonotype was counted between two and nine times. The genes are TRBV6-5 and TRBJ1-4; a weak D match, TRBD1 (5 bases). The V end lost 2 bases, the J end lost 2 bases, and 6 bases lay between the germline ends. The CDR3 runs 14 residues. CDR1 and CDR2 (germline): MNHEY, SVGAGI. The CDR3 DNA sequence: TGTGCCAGCAGTTACGGGGGGACTAATGAAAAACTGTTTTTT. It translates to CASSYGGTNEKLFF.

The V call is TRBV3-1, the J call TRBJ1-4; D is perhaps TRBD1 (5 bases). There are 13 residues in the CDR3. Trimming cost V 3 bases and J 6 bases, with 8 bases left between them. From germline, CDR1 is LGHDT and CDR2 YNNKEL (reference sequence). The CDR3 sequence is CASSQGRHEKLFF. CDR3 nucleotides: TGTGCCAGCAGCCAGGGACGACATGAAAAACTGTTTTTT.

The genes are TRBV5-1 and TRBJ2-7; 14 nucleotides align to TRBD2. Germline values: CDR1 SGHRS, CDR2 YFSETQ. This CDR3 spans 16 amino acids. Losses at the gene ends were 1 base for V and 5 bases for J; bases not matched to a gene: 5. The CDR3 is CASSLRLAGGSNEQYF. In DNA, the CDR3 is TGCGCCAGCAGCTTGCGACTAGCGGGGGGGAGCAACGAGCAGTACTTC.

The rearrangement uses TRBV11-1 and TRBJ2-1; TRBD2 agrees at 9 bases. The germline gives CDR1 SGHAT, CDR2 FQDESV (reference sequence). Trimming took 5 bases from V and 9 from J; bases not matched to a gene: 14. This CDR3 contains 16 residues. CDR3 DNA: TGTGCCAGCAGCGCCGGGACTAGCTACCCTTTGGGTGAGCAGTTCTTC. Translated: CASSAGTSYPLGEQFF.

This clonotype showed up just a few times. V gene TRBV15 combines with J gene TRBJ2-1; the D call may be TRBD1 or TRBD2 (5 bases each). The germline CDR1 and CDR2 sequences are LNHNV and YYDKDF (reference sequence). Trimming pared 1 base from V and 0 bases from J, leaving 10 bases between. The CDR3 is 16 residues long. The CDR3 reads CATSRGGVSSYNEQFF. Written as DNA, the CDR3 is TGTGCCACCAGCAGAGGAGGGGTGAGCTCCTACAATGAGCAGTTCTTC. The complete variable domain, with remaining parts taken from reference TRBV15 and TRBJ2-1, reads DAMVIQNPRYQVTQFGKPVTLSCSQTLNHNVMYWYQQKSSQAPKLLFHYYDKDFNNEADTPDNFQSRRPNTSFCFLDIRSPGLGDTAMYLCATSRGGVSSYNEQFFGPGTRLTVL.

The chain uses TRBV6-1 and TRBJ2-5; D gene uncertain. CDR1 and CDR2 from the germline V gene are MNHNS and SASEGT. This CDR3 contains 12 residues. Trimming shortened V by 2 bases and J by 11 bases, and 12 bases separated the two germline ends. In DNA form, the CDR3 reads TGTGCCAGCAGTGAAAAGTACGCTGAGCAGTACTTC. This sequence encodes CASSEKYAEQYF.

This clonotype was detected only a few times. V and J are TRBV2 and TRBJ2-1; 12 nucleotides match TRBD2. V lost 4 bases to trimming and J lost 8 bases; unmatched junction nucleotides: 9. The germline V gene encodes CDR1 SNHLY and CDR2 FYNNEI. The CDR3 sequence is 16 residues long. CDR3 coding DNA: TGTGCCAGCAGTGCCCTAGCGGGGGGGTCCCAGTATGAGCAGTTCTTC. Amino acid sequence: CASSALAGGSQYEQFF.

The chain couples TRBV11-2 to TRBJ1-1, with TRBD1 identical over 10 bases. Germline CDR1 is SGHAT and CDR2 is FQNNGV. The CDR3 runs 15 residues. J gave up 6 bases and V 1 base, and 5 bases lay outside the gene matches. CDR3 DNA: TGTGCCAGCAGCTTAGCTCGCGGGACAGGGGCTGAAGCTTTCTTT. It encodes CASSLARGTGAEAFF. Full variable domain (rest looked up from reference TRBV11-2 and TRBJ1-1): EAGVAQSPRYKIIEKRQSVAFWCNPISGHATLYWYQQILGQGPKLLIQFQNNGVVDDSQLPKDRFSAERLKGVDSTLKIQPAKLEDSAVYLCASSLARGTGAEAFFGQGTRLTVV.

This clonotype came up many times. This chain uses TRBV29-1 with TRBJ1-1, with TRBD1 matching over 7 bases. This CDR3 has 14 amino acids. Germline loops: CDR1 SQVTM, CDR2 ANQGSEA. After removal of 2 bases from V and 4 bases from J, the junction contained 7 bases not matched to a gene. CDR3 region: CSVETTGEGTEAFF. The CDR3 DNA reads TGCAGCGTTGAAACTACAGGGGAGGGCACTGAAGCTTTCTTT.

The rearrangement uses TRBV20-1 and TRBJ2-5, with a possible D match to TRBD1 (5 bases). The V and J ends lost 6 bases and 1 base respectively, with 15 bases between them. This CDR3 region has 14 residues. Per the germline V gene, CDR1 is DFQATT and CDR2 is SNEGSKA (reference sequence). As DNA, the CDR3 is TGCAGTGCCCCAGCCCAGGGTCCCCAAGAGACCCAGTACTTC. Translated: CSAPAQGPQETQYF.

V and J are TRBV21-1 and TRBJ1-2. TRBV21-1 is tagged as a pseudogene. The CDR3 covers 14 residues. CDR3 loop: CASSRRKPRGGYTF. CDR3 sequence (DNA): TGTGCCAGCAGCAGACGTAAGCCCAGAGGTGGCTACACCTTC.

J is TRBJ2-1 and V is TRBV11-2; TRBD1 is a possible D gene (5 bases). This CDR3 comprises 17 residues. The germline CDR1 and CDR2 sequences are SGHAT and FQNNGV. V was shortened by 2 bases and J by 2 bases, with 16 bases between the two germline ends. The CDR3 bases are TGTGCCAGCAGCTTAAGGGCAGCCTTGGGGCCCTACAATGAGCAGTTCTTC. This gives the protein CASSLRAALGPYNEQFF.

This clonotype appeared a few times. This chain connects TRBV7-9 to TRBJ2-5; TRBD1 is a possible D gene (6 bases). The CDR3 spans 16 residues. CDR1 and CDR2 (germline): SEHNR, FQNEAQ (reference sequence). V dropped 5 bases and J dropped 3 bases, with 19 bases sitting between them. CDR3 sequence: CASSRPGALGEETQYF. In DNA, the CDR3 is TGTGCCAGCAGCCGCCCAGGGGCTTTGGGGGAAGAGACCCAGTACTTC.

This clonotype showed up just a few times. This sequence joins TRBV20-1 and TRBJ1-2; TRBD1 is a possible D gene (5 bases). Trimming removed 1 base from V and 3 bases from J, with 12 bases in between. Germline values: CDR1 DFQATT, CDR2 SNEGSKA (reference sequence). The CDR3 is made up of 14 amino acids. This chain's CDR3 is CSARVTASYYGYTF. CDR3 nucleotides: TGCAGTGCTAGAGTGACAGCTAGCTACTATGGCTACACCTTC.

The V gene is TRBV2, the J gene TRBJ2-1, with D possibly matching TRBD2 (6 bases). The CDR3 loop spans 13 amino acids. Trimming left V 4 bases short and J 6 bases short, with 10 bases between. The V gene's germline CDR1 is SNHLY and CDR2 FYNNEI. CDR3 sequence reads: CASSGVGGNEQFF. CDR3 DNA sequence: TGTGCCAGCAGTGGGGTCGGGGGCAATGAGCAGTTCTTC.

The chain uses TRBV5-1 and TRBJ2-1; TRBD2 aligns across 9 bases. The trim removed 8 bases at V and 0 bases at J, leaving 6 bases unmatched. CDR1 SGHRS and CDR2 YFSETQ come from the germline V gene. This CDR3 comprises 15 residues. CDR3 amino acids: CASLAGSSSYNEQFF. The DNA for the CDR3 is TGCGCCAGTCTAGCGGGGAGCAGCTCCTACAATGAGCAGTTCTTC.

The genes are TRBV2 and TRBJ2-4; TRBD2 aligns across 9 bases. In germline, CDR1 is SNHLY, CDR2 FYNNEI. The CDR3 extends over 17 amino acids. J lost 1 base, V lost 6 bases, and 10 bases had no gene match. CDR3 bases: TGTGCCAGCAGCCCACGGAGCGGGGGGCTGGCCAAAAACATTCAGTACTTC. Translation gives CASSPRSGGLAKNIQYF.

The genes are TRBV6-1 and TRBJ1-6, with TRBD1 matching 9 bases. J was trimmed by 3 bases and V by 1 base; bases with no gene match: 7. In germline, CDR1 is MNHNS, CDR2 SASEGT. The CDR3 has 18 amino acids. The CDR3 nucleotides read TGTGCCAGCAGTGAAGTGTGGTTGGGACAGGGCTATAATTCACCCCTCCACTTT. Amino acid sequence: CASSEVWLGQGYNSPLHF.

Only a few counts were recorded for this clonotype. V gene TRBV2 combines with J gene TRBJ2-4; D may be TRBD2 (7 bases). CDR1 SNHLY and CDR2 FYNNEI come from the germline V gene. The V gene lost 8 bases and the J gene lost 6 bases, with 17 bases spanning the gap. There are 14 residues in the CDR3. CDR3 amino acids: CASREGGARNIQYF. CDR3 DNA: TGTGCCAGCCGCGAGGGGGGGGCTAGAAACATTCAGTACTTC.

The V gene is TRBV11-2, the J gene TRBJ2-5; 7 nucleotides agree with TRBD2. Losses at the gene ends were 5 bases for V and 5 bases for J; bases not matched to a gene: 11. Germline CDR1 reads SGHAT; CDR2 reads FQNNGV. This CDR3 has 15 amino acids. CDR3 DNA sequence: TGTGCCAGCAGCACGTGGGAGGGAAAGATGGAGACCCAGTACTTC. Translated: CASSTWEGKMETQYF.

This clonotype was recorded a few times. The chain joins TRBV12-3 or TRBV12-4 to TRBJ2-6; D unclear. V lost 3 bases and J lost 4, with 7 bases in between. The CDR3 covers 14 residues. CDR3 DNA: TGTGCCAGCAGTTTTATCACCGGGGCCAACGTCCTGACTTTC. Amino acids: CASSFITGANVLTF.

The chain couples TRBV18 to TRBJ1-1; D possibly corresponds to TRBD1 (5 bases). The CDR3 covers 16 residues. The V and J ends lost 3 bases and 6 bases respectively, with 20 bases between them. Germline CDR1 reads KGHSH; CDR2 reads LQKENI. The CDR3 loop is CASSPRGSRSDAEAFF. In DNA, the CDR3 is TGTGCCAGCTCACCTCGGGGGAGTAGGTCGGACGCTGAAGCTTTCTTT.

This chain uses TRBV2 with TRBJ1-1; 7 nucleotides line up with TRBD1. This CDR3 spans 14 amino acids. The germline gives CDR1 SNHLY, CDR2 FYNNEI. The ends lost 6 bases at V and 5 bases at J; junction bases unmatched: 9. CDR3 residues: CASRGGQAGTEAFF. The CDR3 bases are TGTGCCAGCAGGGGAGGACAGGCGGGAACTGAAGCTTTCTTT.

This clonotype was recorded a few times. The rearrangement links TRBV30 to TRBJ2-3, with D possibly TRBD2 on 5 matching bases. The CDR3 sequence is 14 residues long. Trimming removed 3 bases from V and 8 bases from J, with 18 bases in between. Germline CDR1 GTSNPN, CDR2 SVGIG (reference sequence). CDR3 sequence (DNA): TGTGCCTGGAGGCCCGGAGGTCGCCCGGGTACGCAGTATTTT. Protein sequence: CAWRPGGRPGTQYF.